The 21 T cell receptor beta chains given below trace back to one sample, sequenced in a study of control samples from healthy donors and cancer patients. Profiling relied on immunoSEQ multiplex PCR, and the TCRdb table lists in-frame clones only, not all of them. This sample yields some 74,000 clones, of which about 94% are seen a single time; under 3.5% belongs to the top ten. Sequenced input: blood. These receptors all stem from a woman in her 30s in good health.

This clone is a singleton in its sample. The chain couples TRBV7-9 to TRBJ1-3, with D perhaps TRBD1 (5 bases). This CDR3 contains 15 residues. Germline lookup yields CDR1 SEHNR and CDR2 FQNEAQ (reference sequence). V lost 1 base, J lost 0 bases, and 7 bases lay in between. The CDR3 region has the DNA TGTGCCAGCAGCTTAGAGAGGGGCTCTGGAAACACCATATATTTT. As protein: CASSLERGSGNTIYF.

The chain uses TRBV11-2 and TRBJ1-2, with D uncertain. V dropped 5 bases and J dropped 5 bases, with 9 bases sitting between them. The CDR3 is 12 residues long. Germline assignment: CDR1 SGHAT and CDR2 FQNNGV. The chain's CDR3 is CASSDEIYGYTF. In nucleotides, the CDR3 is TGTGCCAGCAGCGACGAAATATATGGCTACACCTTC. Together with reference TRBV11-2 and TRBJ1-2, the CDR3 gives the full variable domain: EAGVAQSPRYKIIEKRQSVAFWCNPISGHATLYWYQQILGQGPKLLIQFQNNGVVDDSQLPKDRFSAERLKGVDSTLKIQPAKLEDSAVYLCASSDEIYGYTFGSGTRLTVV.

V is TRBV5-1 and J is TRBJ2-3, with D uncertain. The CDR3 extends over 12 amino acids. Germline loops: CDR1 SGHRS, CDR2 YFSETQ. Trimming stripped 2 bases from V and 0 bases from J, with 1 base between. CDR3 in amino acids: CASSFSTDTQYF. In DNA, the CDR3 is TGCGCCAGCAGCTTTAGCACAGATACGCAGTATTTT.

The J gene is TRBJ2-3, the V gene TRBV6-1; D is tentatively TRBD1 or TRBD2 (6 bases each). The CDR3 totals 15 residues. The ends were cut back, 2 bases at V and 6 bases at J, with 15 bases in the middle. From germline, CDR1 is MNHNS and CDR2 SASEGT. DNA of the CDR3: TGTGCCAGCAGTGAACGGGGGACAAAAGGGGATACGCAGTATTTT. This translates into CASSERGTKGDTQYF.

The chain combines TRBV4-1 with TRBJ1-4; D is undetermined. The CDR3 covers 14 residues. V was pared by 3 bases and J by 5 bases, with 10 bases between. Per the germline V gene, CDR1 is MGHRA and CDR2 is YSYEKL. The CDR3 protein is CASSQSALNEKLFF. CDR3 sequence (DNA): TGCGCCAGCAGCCAGAGTGCCCTCAATGAAAAACTGTTTTTT.

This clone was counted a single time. The DNA for the CDR3 is TGTGCCAGCAGCCCCCACGGAAGCTCTGGAAACACCATATATTTT. As protein: CASSPHGSSGNTIYF. J is TRBJ1-3 and V is TRBV11-2, with D unresolved. There are 15 residues in the CDR3. Trimming shortened V by 5 bases and J by 0 bases, and 11 bases separated the two germline ends. Germline CDR1 and CDR2: SGHAT and FQNNGV.

The CDR3 DNA sequence: TGTGCCTGGAGTGTATTGGCTCGGGCCGGGCTTAATTCACCCCTCCACTTT. Its protein product is CAWSVLARAGLNSPLHF. The chain has TRBV30 and TRBJ1-6; no reliable D call. Trimming took 0 bases from V and 6 from J, leaving 18 bases between them. The CDR3 has 17 residues. Germline loops: CDR1 GTSNPN, CDR2 SVGIG (reference sequence).

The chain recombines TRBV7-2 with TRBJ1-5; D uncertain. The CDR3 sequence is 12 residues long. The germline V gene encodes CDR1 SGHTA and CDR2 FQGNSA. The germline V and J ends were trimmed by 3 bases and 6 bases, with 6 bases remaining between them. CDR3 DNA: TGTGCCAGCAGCTTCAACGGTCAGCCCCAGCATTTT. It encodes CASSFNGQPQHF.

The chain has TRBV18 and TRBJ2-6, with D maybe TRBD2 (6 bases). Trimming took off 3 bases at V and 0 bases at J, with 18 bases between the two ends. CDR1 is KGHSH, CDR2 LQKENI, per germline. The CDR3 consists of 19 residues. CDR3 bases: TGTGCCAGCTCACCCTTTGGAGGTGGGGGGAACTCTGGGGCCAACGTCCTGACTTTC. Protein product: CASSPFGGGGNSGANVLTF.

CDR3 amino acids: CASSITSEARGYGYTF. The DNA of the CDR3 is TGTGCCAGTAGTATAACCTCCGAGGCCAGGGGCTATGGCTACACCTTC. The chain links TRBV19 to TRBJ1-2, with D possibly being TRBD1 (6 bases). From germline, CDR1 is LNHDA and CDR2 SQIVND (reference sequence). The CDR3 is 16 amino acids. Trimming took off 2 bases at V and 4 bases at J, with 17 bases between the two ends.

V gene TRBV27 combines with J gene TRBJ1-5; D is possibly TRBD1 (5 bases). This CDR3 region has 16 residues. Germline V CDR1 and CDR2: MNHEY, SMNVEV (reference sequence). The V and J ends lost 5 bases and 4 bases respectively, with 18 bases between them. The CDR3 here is CASSVSPGGGNQPQHF. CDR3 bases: TGTGCCAGCAGTGTAAGCCCCGGGGGGGGAAATCAGCCCCAGCATTTT.

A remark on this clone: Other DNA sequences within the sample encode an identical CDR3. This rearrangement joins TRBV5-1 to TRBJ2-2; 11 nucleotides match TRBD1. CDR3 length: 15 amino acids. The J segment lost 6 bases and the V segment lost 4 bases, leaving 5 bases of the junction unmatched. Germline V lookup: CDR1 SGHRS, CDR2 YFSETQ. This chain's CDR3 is CASSLGTGGSGELFF. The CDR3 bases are TGCGCCAGCAGCCTCGGGACAGGGGGGTCCGGGGAGCTGTTTTTT.

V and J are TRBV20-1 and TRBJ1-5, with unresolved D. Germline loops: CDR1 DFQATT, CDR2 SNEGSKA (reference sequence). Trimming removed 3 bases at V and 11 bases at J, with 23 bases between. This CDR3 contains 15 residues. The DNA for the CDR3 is TGCAGTGCTAGTAGGTTGGAGACGGTGGAGCTGTCCCAGCATTTT. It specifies CSASRLETVELSQHF.

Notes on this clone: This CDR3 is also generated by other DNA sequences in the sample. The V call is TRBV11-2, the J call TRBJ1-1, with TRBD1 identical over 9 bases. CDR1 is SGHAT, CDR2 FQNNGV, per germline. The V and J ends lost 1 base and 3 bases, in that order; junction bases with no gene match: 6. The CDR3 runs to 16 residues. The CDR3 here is CASSLGYRGLDTEAFF. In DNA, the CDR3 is TGTGCCAGCAGCTTAGGTTACAGGGGGCTGGACACTGAAGCTTTCTTT.

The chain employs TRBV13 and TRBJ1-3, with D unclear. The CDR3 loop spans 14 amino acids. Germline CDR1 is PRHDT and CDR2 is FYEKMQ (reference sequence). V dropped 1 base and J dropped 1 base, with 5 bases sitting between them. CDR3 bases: TGTGCCAGCAGCTTAGCGGGGTCTGGAAACACCATATATTTT. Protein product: CASSLAGSGNTIYF.

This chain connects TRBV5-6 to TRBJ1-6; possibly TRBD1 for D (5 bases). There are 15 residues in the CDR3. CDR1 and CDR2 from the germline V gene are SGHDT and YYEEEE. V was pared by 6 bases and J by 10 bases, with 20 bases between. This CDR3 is CASTARRGLMSPLHF. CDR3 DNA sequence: TGTGCCAGCACCGCGAGGAGGGGATTGATGTCACCCCTCCACTTT.

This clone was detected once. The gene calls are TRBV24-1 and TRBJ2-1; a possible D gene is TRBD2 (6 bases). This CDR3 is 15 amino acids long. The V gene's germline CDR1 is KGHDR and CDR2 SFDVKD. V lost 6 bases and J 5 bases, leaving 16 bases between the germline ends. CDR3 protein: CATSHRDLGNNEQFF. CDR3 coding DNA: TGTGCCACCAGTCACCGGGACTTAGGGAACAATGAGCAGTTCTTC.

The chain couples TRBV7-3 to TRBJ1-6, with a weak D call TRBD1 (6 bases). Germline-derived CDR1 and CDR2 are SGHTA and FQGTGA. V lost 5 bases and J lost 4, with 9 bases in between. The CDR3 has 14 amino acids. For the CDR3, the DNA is TGTGCCAGCAGCACCGGGACATATAATTCACCCCTCCACTTT. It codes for CASSTGTYNSPLHF. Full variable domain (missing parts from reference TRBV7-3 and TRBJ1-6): GAGVSQTPSNKVTEKGKYVELRCDPISGHTALYWYRQSLGQGPEFLIYFQGTGAADDSGLPNDRFFAVRPEGSVSTLKIQRTERGDSAVYLCASSTGTYNSPLHFGNGTRLTVT.

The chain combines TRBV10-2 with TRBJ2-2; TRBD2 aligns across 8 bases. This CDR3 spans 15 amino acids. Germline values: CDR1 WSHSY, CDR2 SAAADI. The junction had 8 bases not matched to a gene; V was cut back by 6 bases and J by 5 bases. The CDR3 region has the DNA TGCGCCAGCAGGTTTAGCGGGGCGGGGACCGGGGAGCTGTTTTTT. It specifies CASRFSGAGTGELFF.

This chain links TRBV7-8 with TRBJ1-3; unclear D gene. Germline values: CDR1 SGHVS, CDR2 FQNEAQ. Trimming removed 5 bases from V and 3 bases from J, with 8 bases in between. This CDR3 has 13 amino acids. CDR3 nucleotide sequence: TGTGCCAGCAGCGAGAGGGTTGGAAACACCATATATTTT. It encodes CASSERVGNTIYF.

The CDR3: CASSQFDVRPFSGNTIYF. CDR3 bases: TGCGCCAGCAGTCAATTTGACGTCAGGCCCTTCTCTGGAAACACCATATATTTT. The chain links TRBV23-1 to TRBJ1-3, with D unresolved. TRBV23-1 is classed as an ORF, of uncertain function. Trimming shortened V by 1 base and J by 0 bases, and 16 bases separated the two germline ends. The CDR3 length is 18 residues.